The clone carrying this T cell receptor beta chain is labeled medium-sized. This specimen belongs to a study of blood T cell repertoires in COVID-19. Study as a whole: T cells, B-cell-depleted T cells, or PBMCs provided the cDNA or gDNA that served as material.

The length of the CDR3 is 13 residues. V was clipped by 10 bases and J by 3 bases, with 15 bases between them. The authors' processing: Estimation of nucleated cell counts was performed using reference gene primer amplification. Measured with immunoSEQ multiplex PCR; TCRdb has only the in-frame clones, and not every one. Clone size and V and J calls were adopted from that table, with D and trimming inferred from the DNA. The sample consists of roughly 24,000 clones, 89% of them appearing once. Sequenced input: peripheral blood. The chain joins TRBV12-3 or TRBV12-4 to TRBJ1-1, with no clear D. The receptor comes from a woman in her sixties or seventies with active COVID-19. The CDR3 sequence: CATKKIADTEAFF. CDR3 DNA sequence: TGTGCCACCAAAAAAATTGCGGACACTGAAGCTTTCTTT.